This TCR beta chain was sequenced during a study of radiotherapy plus CTLA-4 blockade in lung cancer. Clones were read by immunoSEQ multiplex PCR, and TCRdb kept only the in-frame ones, dropping some. The sample has 90,000 to 100,000 clones, approximately 75% seen once. The study's findings and limits: The study found tumor-derived TCR clones expanded in blood after radiotherapy plus ipilimumab.

Looked up from germline, CDR1 is SGHDN and CDR2 is FVKESK. This CDR3 contains 14 residues. The V gene end was trimmed by 4 bases and the J gene end by 2 bases; junction bases not matched to a gene: 2. People whose metastatic non-small-cell lung cancer was chemo-refractory got focal radiation along with CTLA-4 blockade by ipilimumab. Remarks on this clone: Antigen unknown.

The rearrangement uses TRBV14 and TRBJ2-1; 7 nucleotides agree with TRBD1. This clonotype was sampled from a human donor with non-small cell lung cancer who had a partial response to radiotherapy plus ipilimumab. Some clones in this sample may be carry-over from other donors' samples. The specimen comprised peripheral blood, sampled from a patient treated with radiotherapy plus ipilimumab. The CDR3 coding sequence is TGTGCCAGCAGCCGGGACAGAACCTACAATGAGCAGTTCTTC. Its protein product is CASSRDRTYNEQFF. Supplemented by reference TRBV14 and TRBJ2-1, the full variable domain reads EAGVTQFPSHSVIEKGQTVTLRCDPISGHDNLYWYRRVMGKEIKFLLHFVKESKQDESGMPNNRFLAERTGGTYSTLKVQPAELEDSGVYFCASSRDRTYNEQFFGPGTRLTVL.